This TCR beta chain was captured in a study of CD8+ T cells in alopecia areata (dated by TCRdb to between 2018 and 2020). About the full investigation: The treated patients, all with moderate-to-severe alopecia areata, were enrolled in an open-label pilot trial of oral tofacitinib given at 5 to 10 mg twice daily. Tofacitinib was given for 6 to 18 months, followed by 6 months of follow-up off drug to assess delayed response and recurrence. Disease severity in treated patients was measured with the SALT score, which quantifies the percentage of affected scalp surface area. In both human patients and the C3H/HeJ mouse model, the study applied high-throughput TCRbeta sequencing to look at T cell clonal expansion in alopecia areata. On the human side, TCRbeta sequencing was run on scalp tissue and on sorted CD4+ and CD8+ peripheral blood T cells from healthy controls and from alopecia areata patients with either patchy or totalis/universalis disease. Biopsies were taken from tofacitinib-treated patients at baseline and again at 4 and 24 weeks into treatment, and several of those patients also had a later scalp biopsy. Scalp clonality was compared across normal scalp (n=4), patchy alopecia areata scalp (n=8), and alopecia totalis/universalis scalp (n=8). RNA was extracted with the PAXgene miRNA kit for fixed scalp, the miRNeasy kit for PBMCs, and the RNeasy kit for mouse skin. TCRbeta CDR3 regions were amplified by immunoSEQ multiplex PCR using 35 Vbeta forward and 13 Jbeta reverse primers.

Libraries were prepared through the immunoSEQ multiplex PCR assay. To provide template for TCR sequencing, every sample had RNA extracted and reverse transcribed into cDNA. SuperScript III was used for first-strand cDNA synthesis, primed with a 2:1 mix of oligo-dT and random hexamers. A synthetic immune receptor repertoire was used to gauge amplification bias, and whatever bias remained was removed computationally. The paper's data handling went like this. Raw reads were preprocessed for error removal, and CDR3 was defined according to IMGT conventions as running from the conserved cysteine to phenylalanine. To get clonality, Shannon entropy was normalized by log2 of the number of productive unique TCRs and the result was subtracted from 1. Scalp TCRbeta sequences were cross-referenced with sorted blood CD4 and CD8 repertoires so that the CD4 or CD8 identity of scalp clones could be inferred. This immuneACCESS table, as held by TCRdb, lists in-frame sequences with V and J called but not all clones. Of the missing ones, under half trace to an unresolved V gene in checked studies; the others have no known cause. V, J and clone size are taken as reported in that table, and D and trimming were inferred from the DNA itself. The sample table lists fewer than 350,000 clones, more than 45% of them with a count of one. In total, the top ten clones hold approximately 2% of the sample.

General conclusions and limits of the study: Compared with normal scalp, lesional scalp, particularly in alopecia totalis/universalis, had higher clonality and more expanded CD8+ clones, which suggests antigenic drive. Tofacitinib significantly decreased scalp clonality and the number of expanded CD8+ clones among the top 100 scalp clones. Resident alphabeta T cells in normal human skin are also sequenced, complicating scalp TCR repertoire analysis, unlike mouse skin dominated by gammadelta T cells. Shared TCR sequences between patients were less evident than in mice, which may be partly attributable to HLA diversity in the patient population. During tofacitinib treatment, many expanded lesional clones remained in scalp and blood, and this persistence may partly explain relapse after treatment is stopped. Because the treated cohort was small and had only one nonresponder, larger studies are needed to examine links between baseline CD8+ expansion and response.

Including the terminal cysteine and phenylalanine, the CDR3 comprises 12 residues. Only CDR3 DNA is held: 36 bases, read in frame from base 1. Deletion took 2 bases off V and 4 bases off J, with a span of 5 bases between the germline ends. CDR1 PRHDT and CDR2 FYEKMQ were looked up in the germline V gene (reference sequence). According to the study, the label for this sample's time point signals: 20 to 30 weeks on oral tofacitinib. According to the study, the label for this sample's treatment or condition signals: oral pan-JAK inhibitor, 5-10 mg twice daily. Peripheral blood and lesional scalp punch biopsies were obtained from patients with alopecia areata. After PBMCs were isolated by density centrifugation and stained for CD3, CD4 and CD8, a FACSAria was used to sort CD4+ and CD8+ T cells. As to this clone: The antigen it binds to is not known. Base qualities were left out, and no much larger clone turns up one base away.

This clonotype was obtained from a human donor with alopecia areata. The V gene is TRBV13 and the J gene is TRBJ2-5; the D gene remains uncertain. The input for sequencing was CD4+ T cells sorted from blood, taken at week 24, from a patient treated with tofacitinib. The CDR3 is CASSLNGETQYF. The base sequence is TGTGCCAGCAGCTTAAATGGAGAGACCCAGTACTTC.